This T cell receptor beta chain came from a study of blood T cell repertoires in COVID-19. Profiling relied on immunoSEQ multiplex PCR, and the TCRdb table lists in-frame clones only, not all of them. The sample lists about 210,000 clones, around 86% seen once, with less than 8% in the top ten. Trimming shortened V by 4 bases and J by 11 bases, and 17 bases separated the two germline ends. The V gene's germline CDR1 is KGHDR and CDR2 SFDVKD. CDR3 length equals 14 residues. This clonotype was obtained from a man under 40 in a cohort exposed to, infected with or recovered from COVID-19 (not recorded which). Source material: PBMCs or T cells enriched from blood (not recorded which). The V gene is TRBV24-1, the J gene TRBJ1-3, with a weak D call TRBD1 (6 bases). This chain's CDR3 is CATSEHPTGGPIYF. CDR3 nucleotide sequence: TGTGCCACCAGTGAACATCCCACGGGGGGCCCCATATATTTT.